This T cell receptor beta chain was identified during a study of T cell repertoires in aging, cancer and after chemotherapy. The template was genomic DNA from peripheral blood, not RNA. Notes on the study in general: Compared with age-matched healthy donors, untreated hematological or solid cancer patients showed higher blood TCR clonality.

Remarks on this clonotype: Its antigen is unidentified.

TRB rearrangements spanning V, D and J were amplified using mixed TRB-A/B primers. Each CDR3 protein is one row after TCRdb ran MiXCR on the multiplex PCR reads. This table holds under 8,500 distinct CDR3 sequences, around 30% found once. The CDR3 spans 15 residues. J gave up 4 bases and V 6 bases, and 8 bases lay outside the gene matches. The sequencing input was blood. The chain employs TRBV12-3 or TRBV12-4 and TRBJ2-1; 8 bases are a match to TRBD2. The clonotype was recovered from a human donor with a blood cancer. As DNA, the CDR3 is TGTGCCAGCAGCTCGGGGGGGCCTTTATACAATGAGCAGTTCTTC. Translation: CASSSGGPLYNEQFF.